This T cell receptor (beta chain) was sequenced in a study of shared clonotypes between healthy human individuals. On the study more broadly: Each donor's CD8 memory used one plate, CD8 naive two, each CD4 subset three.

Germline V gives CDR1 ENHRY, CDR2 SYGVKD. The V end lost 6 bases, the J end lost 7 bases, and 9 bases lay between the germline ends. The CDR3 consists of 12 residues. The table came from immunoSEQ multiplex PCR; TCRdb's copy has only in-frame clones and leaves some out. The table includes under 1,100,000 clones, roughly 70% detected once. With regard to this clone: The antigen is not known.

CD4+ cells underwent separation, giving CD45RA+ naive and CD45RA-negative memory subsets. Whole-study findings and limits: In this cohort, only blood was sampled, and tissue repertoires likely differ. Some naive CD4 clonotypes, roughly 4.8%, turned up in common across four donors.

This clonotype was sampled from a man younger than 35 in good health. The V and J genes are TRBV10-3 and TRBJ2-2, with D possibly being TRBD2 (5 bases). The sequencing sample was made of memory CD4+ T cells sorted from blood. Sample subset: CD45RA-negative fraction. Here the CDR3 reads CAIRPEGGELFF. The CDR3 region has the DNA TGTGCCATCAGGCCAGAGGGCGGGGAGCTGTTTTTT.